A selection of T cell receptor beta chains follows, all from one sample in a study of control samples from healthy donors and cancer patients. Some clones are missing from TCRdb's copy, which holds only in-frame ones; the method was immunoSEQ multiplex PCR. Among 63,000 or so clones listed, 84% were seen once. The source material was blood. These TCRs come from a man aged 45-65 years in good health. Each CDR3 is given with its conserved first and last residue. D genes are given only for firm matches. Part of the rows lack a size; the others show once, few, many or a class for expanded clones.

d_call clone_size j_call v_call cdr3_aa cdr3_nt
- - TRBJ1-2 TRBV7-3 CASSLGRGFGYTF TGTGCCAGCAGCTTGGGTCGCGGCTTTGGCTACACCTTC
- - TRBJ2-7 TRBV6-6 CASSYLLSSYEQYF TGTGCCAGCAGTTACCTTCTCAGCTCCTACGAGCAGTACTTC
TRBD1 - TRBJ2-6 TRBV19 CASSQTGGASGANVLTF TGTGCCAGTAGCCAGACAGGGGGCGCTTCTGGGGCCAACGTCCTGACTTTC
- once TRBJ2-3 TRBV5-4 CASGHRSTDTQYF TGTGCCAGCGGCCATCGGAGCACAGATACGCAGTATTTT
- - TRBJ2-5 TRBV5-6 CASSLSGAEWETQYF TGTGCCAGCAGCCTTTCGGGGGCAGAGTGGGAGACCCAGTACTTC
- - TRBJ2-5 TRBV6-5 CASSLVTGEETQYF TGTGCCAGCAGTTTGGTTACCGGGGAAGAGACCCAGTACTTC
TRBD1 - TRBJ1-1 TRBV24-1 CATRGQGEGEAFF TGTGCCACCAGGGGACAGGGCGAAGGTGAAGCTTTCTTT
- - TRBJ1-3 TRBV5-1 CASSWDIENTIYF TGCGCCAGCAGCTGGGACATCGAGAACACCATATATTTT
- - TRBJ2-5 TRBV12-5 CASGFDTQETQYF TGTGCTAGTGGTTTCGACACACAAGAGACCCAGTACTTC
- - TRBJ1-3 TRBV6-5 CASSRGYGNTIYF TGTGCCAGCAGTAGGGGGTACGGAAACACCATATATTTT
- - TRBJ2-4 TRBV29-1 CSVADGRRAKNIQYF TGCAGCGTTGCTGACGGGAGACGGGCCAAAAACATTCAGTACTTC
- - TRBJ2-7 TRBV6-5 CASMGSYEQYF TGTGCCAGCATGGGGTCCTACGAGCAGTACTTC
TRBD2 - TRBJ2-6 TRBV4-3 CASSQETSGRAGANVLTF TGCGCCAGCAGCCAGGAGACTAGCGGGAGGGCTGGGGCCAACGTCCTGACTTTC